The sequence of this T cell receptor (beta chain) was determined in a study of shared clonotypes between healthy human individuals. Genomic DNA of each subset was evenly split across several immunoSEQ plates. The data were produced by immunoSEQ multiplex PCR, yet TCRdb's version contains in-frame clones alone and is incomplete. The table records around 2,000,000 clones, about 92% of them present only once. This clone was picked up one time. Selected positively for CCR7 and CD45RO-negative, naive CD8 cells excluded terminally differentiated effector memory CD45RA+ cells. Germline V gene lookup returns CDR1 MDHEN and CDR2 SYDVKM. V lost 8 bases to trimming and J lost 7 bases; unmatched junction nucleotides: 12. The CDR3 totals 14 residues.

The material sequenced was naive CD8+ T cells from PBMCs. The chain is built from TRBV28 and TRBJ2-7, with 9 bases aligning to TRBD2. This receptor was obtained from a man between 18 and 29 years old in good health. Some clones in this sample may be carry-over from other donors' samples. The CDR3 loop reads CASERLAGAMEQYF. CDR3 DNA sequence: TGTGCCAGCGAGAGGTTAGCGGGAGCAATGGAGCAGTACTTC.